A single sample is the source of the 32 T cell receptor beta chains below, sequenced in a study of T cell responses to AZD1222 COVID-19 vaccine. The repertoire was sequenced with immunoSEQ multiplex PCR; TCRdb's copy has only in-frame clones and lacks some. The table records roughly 130,000 clones, more than 90% of them present only once. The sample here was peripheral blood, taken 28 days after the second AZD1222 dose. These receptors were collected from an adult who received the AZD1222 COVID-19 vaccine.

The V call is TRBV27, the J call TRBJ1-2; D remains unclear. This CDR3 region has 15 residues. Germline CDR1 reads MNHEY; CDR2 reads SMNVEV (reference sequence). V was cut by 4 bases and J by 4 bases, with 16 bases left in between. In DNA form, the CDR3 reads TGTGCCAGCAGTTGGGGTGGAGGCGGCGCCTATGGCTACACCTTC. This gives the protein CASSWGGGGAYGYTF.

The V call is TRBV10-2, the J call TRBJ2-5; D is possibly TRBD1 or TRBD2 (6 bases each). V lost 8 bases, J lost 2 bases, and 15 bases lay in between. The CDR3 is 14 amino acids. Per the germline V gene, CDR1 is WSHSY and CDR2 is SAAADI. The CDR3 region has the DNA TGCGCCAGCGGGGGGACACCGGTTCAAGAGACCCAGTACTTC. Its translation is CASGGTPVQETQYF.

Points on this clone: The germline gene is not matched at one end of the junction; a read error may be the cause. The chain carries TRBV18 and TRBJ1-1; 9 nucleotides match TRBD1. There are 14 residues in the CDR3. CDR1 and CDR2 from the germline V gene are KGHSH and LQKENI. CDR3 residues: CASSPQGANTEAFF. The CDR3 nucleotides read TGTGCCAGCTCCCCACAGGGGGCGAACACTGAAGCTTTCTTT.

The CDR3 region is CASSIGGRYGYTF. The CDR3 DNA reads TGTGCCAGCAGCATAGGGGGCCGCTATGGCTACACCTTC. The chain recombines TRBV7-9 with TRBJ1-2; 7 bases map to TRBD1. The length of the CDR3 is 13 residues. Unmatched junction bases numbered 4, after V lost 5 bases and J lost 4 bases. Germline assignment: CDR1 SEHNR and CDR2 FQNEAQ (reference sequence).

Note on this clone: Because the CDR3's place on the DNA is in doubt, the DNA is left out and the CDR3 is given as listed by TCRdb. The V and J genes are TRBV4-3 and TRBJ2-7; the D segment call TRBD1 is taken from the table without a DNA check. Inclusive of both ends, the CDR3 amounts to 19 amino acids. Germline V gene data show CDR1 as LGHNA and CDR2 as YSLEER. This CDR3 is CASSQVFGAGDSISYEQYF.

This clone was detected a few times. The V call is TRBV6-6, the J call TRBJ2-7; 16 nucleotides match TRBD2. The germline V gene encodes CDR1 MNHNY and CDR2 SVGAGI (reference sequence). Trimming cost V 5 bases and J 7 bases; bases outside gene matches: 8. The CDR3 loop spans 16 amino acids. The CDR3 coding sequence is TGTGCCAGCAGTAGGGGACTAGCGGGAGGGCCGAGGGAGCAGTACTTC. It codes for CASSRGLAGGPREQYF.

This clone was detected only once. The CDR3 sequence is CASGRTGGDETQYF. The CDR3 DNA reads TGTGCCAGTGGGAGAACAGGGGGCGATGAGACCCAGTACTTC. The rearrangement links TRBV19 to TRBJ2-5; 9 bases agree with TRBD1. The germline gives CDR1 LNHDA, CDR2 SQIVND (reference sequence). The CDR3 is 14 residues long. V gave up 8 bases and J gave up 5 bases; unmatched junction bases: 9.

The CDR3 here is CASRGGFGNTIYF. As DNA, the CDR3 is TGTGCCAGTAGAGGGGGTTTCGGAAACACCATATATTTT. The chain carries TRBV19 and TRBJ1-3; D possibly corresponds to TRBD1 (6 bases). Germline V gene sequence: CDR1 LNHDA, CDR2 SQIVND (reference sequence). The CDR3 runs to 13 residues. Trimming pared 6 bases from V and 4 bases from J, leaving 10 bases between.

V is TRBV15 and J is TRBJ2-3; TRBD1 might be the D (6 bases). CDR1 and CDR2 (germline): LNHNV, YYDKDF (reference sequence). The ends were cut back, 0 bases at V and 0 bases at J, with 7 bases in the middle. CDR3 length equals 15 residues. The CDR3 sequence is CATSRDRGSTDTQYF. The CDR3 region has the DNA TGTGCCACCAGCAGAGATAGGGGGAGCACAGATACGCAGTATTTT.

The gene calls are TRBV7-8 and TRBJ2-3; D might be TRBD2 (6 bases). Trimming left V 5 bases short and J 3 bases short, with 18 bases between. The CDR3 runs to 16 residues. Per germline, CDR1 SGHVS and CDR2 FQNEAQ. CDR3 residues: CASSPFKGLLTDTQYF. The DNA of the CDR3 is TGTGCCAGCAGCCCCTTTAAAGGACTATTGACAGATACGCAGTATTTT.

This chain uses TRBV24-1 with TRBJ2-1; 12 nucleotides align to TRBD2. This CDR3 region has 18 residues. V lost 4 bases and J lost 0; bases outside the gene matches: 6. Germline lookup yields CDR1 KGHDR and CDR2 SFDVKD. This CDR3 reads CATSDPRTSGTSYNEQFF. CDR3 DNA sequence: TGTGCCACCAGTGACCCTCGGACTAGCGGGACCTCCTACAATGAGCAGTTCTTC.

The J gene is TRBJ1-2, the V gene TRBV4-3; D possibly corresponds to TRBD1 (5 bases). Trimming cost V 0 bases and J 2 bases, with 16 bases left between them. Looked up from germline, CDR1 is LGHNA and CDR2 is YSLEER. The CDR3 covers 17 residues. Written as DNA, the CDR3 is TGCGCCAGCAGCCAAGATTTGAGGGGCGACAGAAACTATGGCTACACCTTC. It is translated as CASSQDLRGDRNYGYTF.

J is TRBJ2-7 and V is TRBV27; 7 bases fit TRBD1. Germline trimming cut 1 base from V and 2 bases from J; bases unmatched to any gene: 5. Germline CDR1 and CDR2: MNHEY and SMNVEV (reference sequence). This CDR3 contains 15 residues. CDR3 bases: TGTGCCAGCAGTTTATTGGGACAGCAACCCTACGAGCAGTACTTC. It is translated as CASSLLGQQPYEQYF.

V and J are TRBV12-3 or TRBV12-4 and TRBJ1-2, with D maybe TRBD1 (5 bases). Trimming removed 2 bases from V and 8 bases from J, with 12 bases in between. The CDR3 has 13 residues. For the CDR3, the DNA is TGTGCCAGCAGTTTACCCGAGGGGAAAGGCTACACCTTC. Translating it yields CASSLPEGKGYTF.

The chain joins TRBV3-1 (or the pseudogene TRBV3-2) to TRBJ2-7, with no clear D. Trimming pared 1 base from V and 2 bases from J, leaving 12 bases between. The CDR3 is made up of 15 amino acids. Germline V gives CDR1 LGHDT, CDR2 YNNKEL (reference sequence). The DNA of the CDR3 is TGTGCCAGCAGCCAAGCAAAACCGTATACCTACGAGCAGTACTTC. It translates to CASSQAKPYTYEQYF.

The chain links TRBV6-5 to TRBJ2-1; D gene ambiguous. Germline values: CDR1 MNHEY, CDR2 SVGAGI. The CDR3 has 13 residues. V was shortened by 2 bases and J by 6 bases, with 8 bases between the two germline ends. The DNA of the CDR3 is TGTGCCAGCAGTTACCTTGACTCCAATGAGCAGTTCTTC. It specifies CASSYLDSNEQFF.

The rearrangement uses TRBV19 and TRBJ1-3; 7 nucleotides agree with TRBD1. The CDR3 loop spans 15 amino acids. The germline V gene has CDR1 LNHDA and CDR2 SQIVND (reference sequence). The junction had 8 bases not matched to a gene; V was cut back by 7 bases and J by 2 bases. The DNA of the CDR3 is TGTGCCAGTACAAATACGAGGGGGCCTGGAAACACCATATATTTT. Protein: CASTNTRGPGNTIYF.

This clone was picked up one time. The chain carries TRBV20-1 and TRBJ1-3; D is unclear. CDR3 length: 15 amino acids. Germline V lookup: CDR1 DFQATT, CDR2 SNEGSKA (reference sequence). V was cut by 3 bases and J by 4 bases, with 16 bases left in between. CDR3 coding DNA: TGCAGTGCTAGTCCCCATGGTGCAGGCGGAAACACCATATATTTT. This codes for CSASPHGAGGNTIYF.

In the case of this clone: Mismatch with germline at one junction end may stem from a read error. The chain combines TRBV9 with TRBJ2-7, with 8 bases aligning to TRBD2. Germline lookup yields CDR1 SGDLS and CDR2 YYNGEE. CDR3 length: 14 residues. For the CDR3, the DNA is TGTGCCAGCAGCTTAAGCGGGAGCTCCTCCGAGCAGTACTTC. Protein sequence: CASSLSGSSSEQYF.

The chain combines TRBV11-3 with TRBJ1-4; unclear D gene. This CDR3 has 14 amino acids. Trimming removed 1 base at V and 3 bases at J, with 6 bases between. Germline CDR1 SGHNT, CDR2 YENEEA. CDR3 in amino acids: CASSLGAANEKLFF. In nucleotides, the CDR3 is TGTGCCAGCAGCTTAGGGGCAGCTAATGAAAAACTGTTTTTT.

This sequence joins TRBV30 and TRBJ2-1; the D gene is possibly TRBD2 (6 bases). Trimming took 5 bases from V and 5 from J, leaving 13 bases between them. This CDR3 has 13 residues. CDR1 is GTSNPN, CDR2 SVGIG, per germline (reference sequence). DNA of the CDR3: TGTGCCTGGGCCCTCGGCGGGGACAATGAGCAGTTCTTC. Residues: CAWALGGDNEQFF.

This clone has just a few counts. The chain combines TRBV28 with TRBJ2-1; weak D call: TRBD2 (6 bases). The CDR3 is 11 residues long. The ends were cut back, 6 bases at V and 10 bases at J, with 10 bases in the middle. CDR1 is MDHEN and CDR2 is SYDVKM in the germline V gene. CDR3 sequence reads: CASRTGLEQFF. In DNA, the CDR3 is TGTGCCAGCAGAACGGGACTGGAGCAGTTCTTC.

This chain joins TRBV19 and TRBJ1-6; D unresolved. The V gene's germline CDR1 is LNHDA and CDR2 SQIVND (reference sequence). The CDR3 contains 14 residues. Trimming cost V 4 bases and J 5 bases, with 9 bases left between them. CDR3 loop: CASSTLIDNSPLHF. The CDR3, as DNA: TGTGCCAGTAGTACACTCATCGATAATTCACCCCTCCACTTT.

Concerning this clone: An end of the junction does not agree with germline; a read error may underlie this. This chain joins TRBV24-1 and TRBJ2-1; no clear D. This CDR3 is 11 amino acids long. The germline V gene encodes CDR1 KGHDR and CDR2 SFDVKD. In nucleotides, the CDR3 is TGTGCCACCAGTGTTTTGGGTGAGCAGTTCTTC. Encoded protein: CATSVLGEQFF.

The CDR3 DNA follows: TGTGCCAGCAGCATCAGGGGTGGGGATTTAGAGACCCAGTACTTC. This translates into CASSIRGGDLETQYF. The chain carries TRBV7-7 and TRBJ2-5; possibly TRBD1 for D (6 bases). This CDR3 region has 15 residues. V dropped 5 bases and J dropped 4 bases, with 17 bases sitting between them. Per germline, CDR1 SSHAT and CDR2 FNYEAQ (reference sequence).

V usage is TRBV6-5 and J usage is TRBJ1-1; possibly TRBD1 for D (6 bases). Trimming shortened V by 5 bases and J by 3 bases, and 16 bases separated the two germline ends. CDR3 size: 15 residues. The germline CDR1 and CDR2 sequences are MNHEY and SVGAGI. As DNA, the CDR3 is TGTGCCAGCAGTCAAACAGGGATTTTGGACACTGAAGCTTTCTTT. This sequence encodes CASSQTGILDTEAFF.

This clone has a count of ten or more. The CDR3 sequence: CASSQTGLNTEAFF. The DNA for the CDR3 is TGTGCCAGCAGTCAGACAGGGCTGAACACTGAAGCTTTCTTT. The V gene is TRBV6-6, the J gene TRBJ1-1; 7 nucleotides agree with TRBD1. J gave up 0 bases and V 5 bases, and 3 bases lay outside the gene matches. Germline V gives CDR1 MNHNY, CDR2 SVGAGI (reference sequence). The CDR3 has 14 residues.

This chain connects TRBV11-3 to TRBJ2-1; the D gene could be TRBD1 or TRBD2 (5 bases each). This CDR3 is built from 17 residues. Germline CDR1 SGHNT, CDR2 YENEEA. Trimming shortened V by 5 bases and J by 2 bases, and 19 bases separated the two germline ends. The CDR3 reads CASSLSAVGPTYNEQFF. For the CDR3, the DNA is TGTGCCAGCAGCCTAAGTGCAGTGGGACCCACCTACAATGAGCAGTTCTTC. The full variable domain, its missing parts supplied by reference TRBV11-3 and TRBJ2-1, is EAGVVQSPRYKIIEKKQPVAFWCNPISGHNTLYWYLQNLGQGPELLIRYENEEAVDDSQLPKDRFSAERLKGVDSTLKIQPAELGDSAVYLCASSLSAVGPTYNEQFFGPGTRLTVL.

This clone was seen only once. This chain uses TRBV6-5 with TRBJ1-5, with TRBD1 as a possible D gene (6 bases). This CDR3 is built from 15 residues. The V and J ends lost 4 bases and 1 base respectively, with 11 bases between them. From germline, CDR1 is MNHEY and CDR2 SVGAGI. This CDR3 is CASSFGGGSNQPQHF. DNA of the CDR3: TGTGCCAGCAGTTTTGGGGGGGGCAGCAATCAGCCCCAGCATTTT.

The chain is built from TRBV7-3 and TRBJ2-3; D is unclear. Germline V gene lookup returns CDR1 SGHTA and CDR2 FQGTGA. V lost 4 bases and J 0 bases, leaving 8 bases between the germline ends. This CDR3 is built from 14 residues. DNA for the CDR3: TGTGCCAGCAGCTCCCTATCTAGCACAGATACGCAGTATTTT. It codes for CASSSLSSTDTQYF.

V is TRBV6-6 and J is TRBJ1-6; 7 nucleotides align to TRBD1. The CDR3 contains 16 residues. J lost 9 bases, V lost 7 bases, and 15 bases had no gene match. CDR1 and CDR2 from the germline V gene are MNHNY and SVGAGI (reference sequence). CDR3 sequence: CASTDTRQGGVSPLHF. DNA for the CDR3: TGTGCCAGCACTGATACCCGTCAGGGGGGTGTTTCACCCCTCCACTTT.

In nucleotides, the CDR3 is TGTGCCAGCAGCTTAGGACAGGGGATGAACACTGAAGCTTTCTTT. Its translation is CASSLGQGMNTEAFF. The chain combines TRBV7-2 with TRBJ1-1; 8 nucleotides match TRBD1. CDR1 is SGHTA, CDR2 FQGNSA, per germline. The J segment lost 0 bases and the V segment lost 1 base, leaving 1 base of the junction unmatched. The length of the CDR3 is 15 residues.